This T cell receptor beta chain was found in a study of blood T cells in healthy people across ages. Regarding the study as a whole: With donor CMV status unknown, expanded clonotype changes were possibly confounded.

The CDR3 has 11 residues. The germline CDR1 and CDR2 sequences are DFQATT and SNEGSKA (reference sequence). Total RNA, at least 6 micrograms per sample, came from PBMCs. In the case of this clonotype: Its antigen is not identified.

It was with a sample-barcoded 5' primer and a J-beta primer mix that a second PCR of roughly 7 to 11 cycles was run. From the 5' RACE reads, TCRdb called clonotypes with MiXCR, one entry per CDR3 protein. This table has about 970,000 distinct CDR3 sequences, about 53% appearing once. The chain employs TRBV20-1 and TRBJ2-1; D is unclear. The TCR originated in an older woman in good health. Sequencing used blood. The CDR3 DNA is TGCAGCGCTGACGGGCCTAATGAGCAGTTCTTC. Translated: CSADGPNEQFF.